This T cell receptor beta chain appears in the sequencing data of a study of T-cell memory formation after mild COVID-19. Constant-segment-primed 5'RACE gave TCR alpha and TCR beta cDNA libraries with sample barcodes and UMIs. TCRdb reanalysed the 5' RACE reads using MiXCR and keeps one entry per CDR3 protein. The sample lists about 320,000 distinct CDR3 sequences; approximately 14% were seen once. Study outcomes and limitations: SARS-CoV-2 specificity was not confirmed for second-wave clones peaking on day 37. Clones shrinking between day 15 and 85 showed a balanced CD4/CD8 split, and those that grew later tilted toward CD4+.

The germline V gene encodes CDR1 DFQATT and CDR2 SNEGSKA (reference sequence). V lost 4 bases to trimming and J lost 6 bases; unmatched junction nucleotides: 8. The CDR3 is 13 amino acids. This clonotype was picked up many times. Antigen unknown. The chain uses TRBV20-1 and TRBJ2-7, with 8 bases that match TRBD2. This clonotype originated in a man aged 18 to 35 who had mild COVID-19 (a few samples of this study predate the infection). Cell type and time point are not known. Sequenced: PBMCs or a T cell subset sorted from them (not recorded which). The CDR3 is CSAIPGGAGEQYF. As DNA, the CDR3 is TGCAGTGCTATCCCCGGGGGGGCCGGCGAGCAGTACTTC.